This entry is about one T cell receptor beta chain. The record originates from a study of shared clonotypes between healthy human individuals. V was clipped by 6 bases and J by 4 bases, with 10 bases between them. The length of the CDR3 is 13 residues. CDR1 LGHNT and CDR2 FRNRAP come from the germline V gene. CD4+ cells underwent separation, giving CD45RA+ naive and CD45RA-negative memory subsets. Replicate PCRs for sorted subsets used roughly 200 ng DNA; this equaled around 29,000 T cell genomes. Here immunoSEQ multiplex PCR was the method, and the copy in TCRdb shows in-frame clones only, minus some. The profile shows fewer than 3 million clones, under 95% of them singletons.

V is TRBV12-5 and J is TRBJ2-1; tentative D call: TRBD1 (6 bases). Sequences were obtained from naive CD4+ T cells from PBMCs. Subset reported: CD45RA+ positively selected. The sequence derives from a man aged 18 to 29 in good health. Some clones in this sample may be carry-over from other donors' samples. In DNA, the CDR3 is TGTGCTAGTGGCCTGGACAGTTACAATGAGCAGTTCTTC. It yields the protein CASGLDSYNEQFF.